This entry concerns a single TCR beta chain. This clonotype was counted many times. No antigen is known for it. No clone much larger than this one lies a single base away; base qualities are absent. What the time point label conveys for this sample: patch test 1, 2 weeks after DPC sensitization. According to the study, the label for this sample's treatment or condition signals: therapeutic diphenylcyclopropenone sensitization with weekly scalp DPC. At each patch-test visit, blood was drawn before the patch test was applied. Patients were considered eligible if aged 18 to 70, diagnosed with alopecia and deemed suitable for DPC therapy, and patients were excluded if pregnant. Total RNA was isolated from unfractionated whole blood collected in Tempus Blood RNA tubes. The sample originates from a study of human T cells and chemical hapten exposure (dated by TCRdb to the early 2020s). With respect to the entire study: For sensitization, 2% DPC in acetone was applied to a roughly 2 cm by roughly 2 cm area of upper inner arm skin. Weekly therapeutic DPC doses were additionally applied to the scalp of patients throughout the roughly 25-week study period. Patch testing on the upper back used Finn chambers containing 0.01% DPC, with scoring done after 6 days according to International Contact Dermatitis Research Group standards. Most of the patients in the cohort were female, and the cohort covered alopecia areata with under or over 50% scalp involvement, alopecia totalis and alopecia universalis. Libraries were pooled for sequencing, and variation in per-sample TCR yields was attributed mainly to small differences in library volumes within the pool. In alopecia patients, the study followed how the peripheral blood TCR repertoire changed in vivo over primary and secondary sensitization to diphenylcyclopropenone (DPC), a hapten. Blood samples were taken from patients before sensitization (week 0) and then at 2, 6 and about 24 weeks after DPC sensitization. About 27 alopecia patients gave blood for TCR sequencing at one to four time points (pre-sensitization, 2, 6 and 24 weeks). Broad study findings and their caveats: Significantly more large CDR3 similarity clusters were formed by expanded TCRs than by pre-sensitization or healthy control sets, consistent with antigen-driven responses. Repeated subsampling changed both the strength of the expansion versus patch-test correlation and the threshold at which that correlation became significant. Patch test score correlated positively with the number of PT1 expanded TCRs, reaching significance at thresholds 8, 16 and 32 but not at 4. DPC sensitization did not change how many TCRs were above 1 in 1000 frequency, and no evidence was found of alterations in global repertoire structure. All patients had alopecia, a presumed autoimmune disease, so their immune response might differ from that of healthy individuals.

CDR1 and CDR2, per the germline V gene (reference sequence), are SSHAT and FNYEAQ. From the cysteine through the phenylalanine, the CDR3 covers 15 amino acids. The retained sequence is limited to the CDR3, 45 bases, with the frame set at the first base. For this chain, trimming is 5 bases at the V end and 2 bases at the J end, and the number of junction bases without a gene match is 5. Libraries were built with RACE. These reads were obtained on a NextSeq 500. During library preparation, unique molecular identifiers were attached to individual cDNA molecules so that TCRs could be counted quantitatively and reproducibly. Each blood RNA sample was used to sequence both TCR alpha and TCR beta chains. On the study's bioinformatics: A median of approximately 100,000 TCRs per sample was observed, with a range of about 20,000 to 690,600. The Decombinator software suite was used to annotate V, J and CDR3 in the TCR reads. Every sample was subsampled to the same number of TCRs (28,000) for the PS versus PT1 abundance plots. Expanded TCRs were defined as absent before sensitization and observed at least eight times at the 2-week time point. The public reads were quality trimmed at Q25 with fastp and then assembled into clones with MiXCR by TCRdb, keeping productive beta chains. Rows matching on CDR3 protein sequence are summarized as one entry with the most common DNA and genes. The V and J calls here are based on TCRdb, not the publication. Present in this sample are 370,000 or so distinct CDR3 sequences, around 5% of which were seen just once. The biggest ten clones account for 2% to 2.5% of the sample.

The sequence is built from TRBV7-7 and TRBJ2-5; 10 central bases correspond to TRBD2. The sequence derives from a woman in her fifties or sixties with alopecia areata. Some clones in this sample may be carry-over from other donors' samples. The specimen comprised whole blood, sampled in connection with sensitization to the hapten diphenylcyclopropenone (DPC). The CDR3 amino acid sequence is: CASSPGLAEQETQYF. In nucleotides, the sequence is TGTGCCAGCAGCCCCGGACTAGCGGAGCAAGAGACCCAGTACTTC.